This is a list of T cell receptor beta chains from one sample in a study of blood T cell repertoires in COVID-19. Here immunoSEQ multiplex PCR was the method, and the copy in TCRdb shows in-frame clones only, minus some. The table has roughly 83,000 clones, more than 70% seen once; the top ten hold roughly 8%. The specimen sequenced was peripheral blood. These receptors originate from a man aged 50 or older with active COVID-19. Both conserved end residues are part of each CDR3. The order of the fields is CDR3 length, clone size, D gene, J gene, V gene, CDR3 DNA, CDR3 protein. D genes are given only for firm matches. Expanded clones get a size class; other rows say once, few or many, or leave the size out.

15 . TRBD1 TRBJ1-1 TRBV6-5 TGTGCCAGCAGTTACGATGGACAGGGGCCCACTGAAGCTTTCTTT CASSYDGQGPTEAFF
16 . TRBD2 TRBJ2-1 TRBV5-6 TGTGCCAGCAGCTTGATGAGCGGGAGGGCCGGGTATGAGCAGTTCTTC CASSLMSGRAGYEQFF
16 once TRBD2 TRBJ2-1 TRBV7-2 TGTGCCAGCAGCTTAAACGGGACTAGACGGGCCAATGAGCAGTTCTTC CASSLNGTRRANEQFF
15 . TRBD1 TRBJ1-5 TRBV18 TGTGCCAGCTCACTCGCGGGACAGCCCAATCAGCCCCAGCATTTT CASSLAGQPNQPQHF
14 . TRBD2 TRBJ2-1 TRBV24-1 TGTGCCACCAGTGAGGCGGGGGGAGGGAATGAGCAGTTCTTC CATSEAGGGNEQFF
14 . . TRBJ2-7 TRBV28 TGTGCCAGCAGCCTACAGGGACAAGGGCTCGAGCAGTACTTC CASSLQGQGLEQYF
12 . . TRBJ2-1 TRBV12-3/TRBV12-4 TGTGCCAGCAGCCGACAGTACAATGAGCAGTTCTTC CASSRQYNEQFF
14 . TRBD1 TRBJ1-5 TRBV11-1 TGTGCCAGCAGCTTACAACAGGGGGGTCAGCCCCAGCATTTT CASSLQQGGQPQHF
14 . . TRBJ1-1 TRBV6-6 TGTGCCAGCAGATCGGAAGGGGGAAACACTGAAGCTTTCTTT CASRSEGGNTEAFF
15 . TRBD1 TRBJ2-7 TRBV9 TGTGCCAGCAGCGGTACTTCGACAGGGATCGACGAGCAGTACTTC CASSGTSTGIDEQYF
13 . . TRBJ2-5 TRBV4-1 TGCGCCAGCAGCAGAAGCGAACAAGAGACCCAGTACTTC CASSRSEQETQYF
12 . . TRBJ1-1 TRBV5-6 TGTGCCAGCAGCGTTGGGAGCACTGAAGCTTTCTTT CASSVGSTEAFF
15 . TRBD1 TRBJ2-7 TRBV7-3 TGTGCCAGCAGCTTAATGGGGGACAGGGGGCGCGAGCAGTACTTC CASSLMGDRGREQYF
14 . . TRBJ1-1 TRBV15 TGTGCCACCAGCAGAGATATTGGGAGCTCCGAAGCTTTCTTT CATSRDIGSSEAFF
15 few . TRBJ1-2 TRBV7-2 TGTGCCAGCAGCCAGTCAGGGCTAGTTAACTATGGCTACACCTTC CASSQSGLVNYGYTF
14 . TRBD2 TRBJ2-5 TRBV7-3 TGTGCCAGCAGCTCAGCGGGAGGGCCGAAGACCCAGTACTTC CASSSAGGPKTQYF
18 once TRBD1 TRBJ1-2 TRBV6-1 TGTGCCAGCAGTGAAATCTTTGGGACAGGGGGCGGTGTATGGGGCTACACCTTC CASSEIFGTGGGVWGYTF
11 . . TRBJ1-1 TRBV11-1 TGTGCCAGCAGCAAAGGGAGGGGAGCTTTCTTT CASSKGRGAFF
14 . TRBD1 TRBJ2-5 TRBV27 TGTGCCAGCAGCTTTCGAGGGGGCCCAGAGACCCAGTACTTC CASSFRGGPETQYF
13 . TRBD2 TRBJ2-5 TRBV24-1 TGTGCCACCAGTGGCGGGGGCCAAGAGACCCAGTACTTC CATSGGGQETQYF
16 . TRBD1 TRBJ2-2 TRBV5-1 TGCGCCAGCAGCGTGGGGGACAGTCATAACACCGGGGAGCTGTTTTTT CASSVGDSHNTGELFF
15 . . TRBJ1-2 TRBV7-2 TGTGCCAGCAGCCCCTGGGACACCCCTAACTATGGCTACACCTTC CASSPWDTPNYGYTF
16 medium-sized TRBD1 TRBJ1-5 TRBV19 TGTGCCAGTGGTAACACAGGGGTTGGTGGCAATCAGCCCCAGCATTTT CASGNTGVGGNQPQHF
16 . . TRBJ1-4 TRBV18 TGTGCCAGCTCACCTCTATATAACAGGGACCGTGAAAAACTGTTTTTT CASSPLYNRDREKLFF
18 . . TRBJ2-2 TRBV5-1 TGCGCCAGCAGCTTGGCTCGCGGAGGTTTCTCGAACACCGGGGAGCTGTTTTTT CASSLARGGFSNTGELFF
15 . TRBD1 TRBJ1-1 TRBV9 TGTGCCAGCAGCGTAGTTTCAGGGGGCGGTACTGAAGCTTTCTTT CASSVVSGGGTEAFF
12 . TRBD1 TRBJ1-2 TRBV11-2 TGTGCCACCCGACAGGGGAACTATGGCTACACCTTC CATRQGNYGYTF
13 . TRBD1 TRBJ2-1 TRBV7-6 TGTGCCAGCAGCCGAAGACAGGGGAATGAGCAGTTCTTC CASSRRQGNEQFF
19 . TRBD2 TRBJ2-5 TRBV27 TGTGCCAGCAGTTTAGGCCCGGGACCCGAAGCGGGGTACCAAGAGACCCAGTACTTC CASSLGPGPEAGYQETQYF
13 many TRBD1 TRBJ1-2 TRBV4-1 TGCGCCAGCAGACGTGAGGGGGCTCGTGGCTACACCTTC CASRREGARGYTF
17 once TRBD2 TRBJ2-5 TRBV9 TGTGCCAGCAGCGTAGAGGCTAGCGGGGGGGTTCGAGAGACCCAGTACTTC CASSVEASGGVRETQYF
17 . TRBD1 TRBJ2-7 TRBV10-1 TGCGCCACCCACCGACGACTGACAGGGGGATCGACGAACGAGCAGTACTTC CATHRRLTGGSTNEQYF
15 . TRBD1 TRBJ1-1 TRBV18 TGTGCCAGCTCACCCTACCAGGGGGCCGGCTCTGAAGCTTTCTTT CASSPYQGAGSEAFF
14 . TRBD1 TRBJ2-7 TRBV7-8 TGTGCCAGCAGCCGTCGACAGGGTCCCTACGAGCAGTACTTC CASSRRQGPYEQYF
16 . TRBD2 TRBJ2-3 TRBV6-4 TGTGCCAGCAGTGAATATAGCGGGAGGAGCACAGATACGCAGTATTTT CASSEYSGRSTDTQYF
14 . . TRBJ2-3 TRBV18 TGTGCCAGCACGGTCACCCGACCAGGAGATACGCAGTATTTT CASTVTRPGDTQYF
13 . . TRBJ2-3 TRBV11-2 TGTGCCAGCAGCCAGGAGGGGACAGATACGCAGTATTTT CASSQEGTDTQYF
14 . . TRBJ2-1 TRBV11-3 TGTGCCAGCAGCTTAGAAGGGGATATCAATGAGCAGTTCTTC CASSLEGDINEQFF
15 . TRBD1 TRBJ2-7 TRBV19 TGTGCCAGTAGTACAAGGACAGGGTTCTACTACGAGCAGTACTTC CASSTRTGFYYEQYF
14 . TRBD1 TRBJ1-4 TRBV4-1 TGCGCCAGCAGACGAAGGGACAGTAATGAAAAACTGTTTTTT CASRRRDSNEKLFF
13 . . TRBJ2-7 TRBV19 TGTGCCAGTAGTATATCCCCGTCCTACGAGCAGTACTTC CASSISPSYEQYF
16 medium-sized TRBD1 TRBJ1-5 TRBV24-1 TGTGCCACCAGTGATGCTCGACAGGGCAGCAATCAGCCCCAGCATTTT CATSDARQGSNQPQHF
14 . . TRBJ1-1 TRBV7-2 TGTGCCAGCAGCGTCGACAGGATGAACACTGAAGCTTTCTTT CASSVDRMNTEAFF
17 . TRBD1 TRBJ2-2 TRBV5-4 TGTGCCAGCAGCTTGGGGGGAAGGACAGGGAACACCGGGGAGCTGTTTTTT CASSLGGRTGNTGELFF
17 . . TRBJ1-1 TRBV29-1 TGCAGCGTTGAAGGAAATGCAGGGGTCTACATGAACACTGAAGCTTTCTTT CSVEGNAGVYMNTEAFF
16 . TRBD2 TRBJ2-3 TRBV5-4 TGTGCCAGCAGCCTCGGAGGGCTAGCGGCAGAAGGTGCGCAGTATTTT CASSLGGLAAEGAQYF
18 . TRBD1 TRBJ2-4 TRBV27 TGTGCCAGCAGTTCCGGGACAGGGGCACCTTTAGCCAAAAACATTCAGTACTTC CASSSGTGAPLAKNIQYF
15 . TRBD1 TRBJ1-3 TRBV6-5 TGTGCCAGCATTCCCTACGGACAGGGTCGGGACACCATATATTTT CASIPYGQGRDTIYF
14 . . TRBJ1-5 TRBV24-1 TGTGCCACCAGCGTTGCGGGGGCCGATCAGCCCCAGCATTTT CATSVAGADQPQHF
13 . . TRBJ2-1 TRBV9 TGTGCCAGCAGCGGCGACAGTTACGATGAGCAGTTCTTC CASSGDSYDEQFF
15 . . TRBJ2-2 TRBV7-2 TGTGCCAGCAGCTTAGGGCTAGCCGTCACCGGGGAGCTGTTTTTT CASSLGLAVTGELFF
13 . TRBD1 TRBJ2-5 TRBV28 TGTGCCGCCAGAAGAACAGGGGAAGAGACCCAGTACTTC CAARRTGEETQYF
15 once . TRBJ1-4 TRBV28 TGTGCCAGCCGAATAGGGACTACAACTAATGAAAAACTGTTTTTT CASRIGTTTNEKLFF